This TCR beta chain was recorded in a study of T cell repertoires and HLA-DP antigens. Germline V lookup: CDR1 ENHRY, CDR2 SYGVKD. This CDR3 region has 16 residues. J gave up 3 bases and V 0 bases, and 5 bases lay outside the gene matches. This table comes from immunoSEQ multiplex PCR, and its TCRdb copy is limited to in-frame clones, with some not included. The sample contains around 100,000 clones, 92% of which appear only once. As concerns this clone: As yet, its antigen is unknown.

The chain is built from TRBV10-3 and TRBJ1-5; 7 bases are shared with TRBD1. The specimen was CD4+ T cells from PBMCs. This TCR was recovered from a woman between 18 and 29 years old in good health and CMV-seronegative. The CDR3 loop is CAISESDRATNQPQHF. In DNA form, the CDR3 reads TGTGCCATCAGTGAGTCTGACAGGGCCACCAATCAGCCCCAGCATTTT.